This entry describes one TCR beta chain. The data are from a study of T-cell memory formation after mild COVID-19. The CDR3 extends over 18 amino acids. Deletions cut 5 bases from V and 4 bases from J, with 26 bases between. MiXCR, applied by TCRdb to the 5' RACE reads, yields one record per CDR3 protein. The data hold over 300,000 distinct CDR3 sequences, with around 20% observed a single time. The chain uses TRBV12-3 or TRBV12-4 and TRBJ1-2; D perhaps matches TRBD1 (5 bases). The sequence came from a man aged 18 to 29 who had mild COVID-19 (a few samples of this study predate the infection). Cell type and time point are not known. Source material: PBMCs or a T cell subset sorted from them (not recorded which). The CDR3 nucleotides are TGTGCCAGCAGTCACACGGCGGCCGAGACAGACCCTATCTATGGCTACACCTTC. Protein product: CASSHTAAETDPIYGYTF.